Each of the 11 T cell receptor beta chains below was sequenced from the same sample in a study of radiotherapy plus CTLA-4 blockade in lung cancer. The repertoire was sequenced with immunoSEQ multiplex PCR; TCRdb's copy has only in-frame clones and lacks some. The data hold tens of thousands of clones, with roughly 77% observed a single time. The specimen comprised peripheral blood, sampled from a patient treated with radiotherapy plus ipilimumab. The receptors here all came from a human donor with non-small cell lung cancer that progressed on radiotherapy plus ipilimumab.

V is TRBV7-9 and J is TRBJ1-4, with 10 bases that match TRBD1. The CDR3 totals 15 residues. V dropped 5 bases and J dropped 7; count of bases not matched to a gene: 7. Germline V gives CDR1 SEHNR, CDR2 FQNEAQ (reference sequence). CDR3 nucleotides: TGTGCCAGCAGCCACCGGGACAGGGGTGGTGAAAAACTGTTTTTT. It specifies CASSHRDRGGEKLFF.

The sample holds a few counts of this clone. The chain has TRBV29-1 and TRBJ1-2; 7 positions match TRBD1. The CDR3 spans 13 residues. J gave up 8 bases and V 4 bases, and 10 bases lay outside the gene matches. In germline, CDR1 is SQVTM, CDR2 ANQGSEA. This CDR3 is CSVGNRGFKGYTF. In DNA, the CDR3 is TGCAGCGTTGGAAACAGGGGCTTTAAGGGCTACACCTTC.

On this clone: The junction and the germline gene differ at one end; a read error may be behind it. The chain uses TRBV7-7 and TRBJ2-2; 7 bases are a match to TRBD2. CDR1 SSHAT and CDR2 FNYEAQ come from the germline V gene (reference sequence). The CDR3 runs to 16 residues. The CDR3 loop is CASSLRGSGAGGELFF. The DNA of the CDR3 is TGTGCTAGCAGCTTACGGGGGAGCGGGGCCGGCGGGGAGCTGTTTTTT.

J is TRBJ2-5 and V is TRBV9; TRBD1 is a possible D gene (5 bases). The V end was cut by 0 bases, the J end by 11 bases, with 11 bases between. This CDR3 has 12 amino acids. Germline CDR1 reads SGDLS; CDR2 reads YYNGEE. CDR3 sequence (DNA): TGTGCCAGCAGCGTAGAGGTGGGGCCTCAGTACTTC. Protein product: CASSVEVGPQYF.

This chain joins TRBV6-5 and TRBJ1-1; D is unresolved. Germline-derived CDR1 and CDR2 are MNHEY and SVGAGI. The CDR3 totals 14 residues. V was trimmed by 5 bases and J by 1 base, leaving 11 bases between them. CDR3 protein: CASSLEGSNTEAFF. In nucleotides, the CDR3 is TGTGCCAGCAGTCTAGAGGGCTCGAACACTGAAGCTTTCTTT.

A word on this clone: The junction shows a germline mismatch at one end, possibly a read error. Other DNA sequences in the same sample also yield this CDR3. The gene calls are TRBV29-1 and TRBJ1-1; D not resolved. Germline V gene sequence: CDR1 SQVTM, CDR2 ANQGSEA. CDR3 length: 15 residues. In nucleotides, the CDR3 is TGCAGCGTTGAAGATCCTAGGGTTACGGGAACTGAAGCCTTCTTT. It translates to CSVEDPRVTGTEAFF.

The chain has TRBV2 and TRBJ2-7; no reliable D call. CDR1 SNHLY and CDR2 FYNNEI come from the germline V gene. The CDR3 has 14 residues. V dropped 7 bases and J dropped 2 bases, with 15 bases sitting between them. CDR3 loop: CASTPPLPPYEQYF. CDR3 nucleotide sequence: TGTGCCAGCACCCCCCCCCTTCCTCCCTACGAGCAGTACTTC.

The chain links TRBV4-2 to TRBJ2-5, with 9 bases that match TRBD2. There are 15 residues in the CDR3. Germline trimming cut 4 bases from V and 2 bases from J; bases unmatched to any gene: 5. In germline, CDR1 is LGHNA, CDR2 YNFKEQ. Written as DNA, the CDR3 is TGTGCCAGCAGCCTAATAAGCGGGGGGCAAGAGACCCAGTACTTC. Translated, it gives CASSLISGGQETQYF.

The rearrangement links TRBV7-3 to TRBJ2-3; D gene ambiguous. V was clipped by 0 bases and J by 4 bases, with 5 bases between them. This CDR3 comprises 13 residues. The germline CDR1 and CDR2 sequences are SGHTA and FQGTGA. This CDR3 reads CASSLTLADTQYF. DNA for the CDR3: TGTGCCAGCAGCTTAACGTTAGCAGATACGCAGTATTTT. Full variable domain (remainder filled in from reference TRBV7-3 and TRBJ2-3): GAGVSQTPSNKVTEKGKYVELRCDPISGHTALYWYRQSLGQGPEFLIYFQGTGAADDSGLPNDRFFAVRPEGSVSTLKIQRTERGDSAVYLCASSLTLADTQYFGPGTRLTVL.

In this sample, this clone turned up once. Germline and junction disagree at one end, which may indicate a read error. V usage is TRBV7-9 and J usage is TRBJ2-5; D remains unclear. CDR1 and CDR2 (germline): SEHNR, FQNEAQ (reference sequence). The CDR3 consists of 14 residues. In nucleotides, the CDR3 is TGTGCCAGCAGCTTTTCGGAGATCCAAGAGGCCCAGTACTTC. Its translation: CASSFSEIQEAQYF.

This clone has more than one count but fewer than ten. The V and J genes are TRBV5-6 and TRBJ1-1; TRBD1 matches at 8 bases. Unmatched junction bases numbered 8, after V lost 2 bases and J lost 2 bases. CDR3 length equals 16 residues. Germline-derived CDR1 and CDR2 are SGHDT and YYEEEE. In nucleotides, the CDR3 is TGTGCCAGCAGCTTCCAGCAGGGGGCGGGCAACACTGAAGCTTTCTTT. This encodes CASSFQQGAGNTEAFF.